Sequencing of this TCR beta chain was carried out in a study of a mutant IDH1 vaccine in newly diagnosed glioma. Study background: Most patients had radiochemotherapy with temozolomide before enrollment; others had one alone.

About this clone: No antigen is known for it.

Assay: immunoSEQ multiplex PCR; the TCRdb copy retains only in-frame clones and omits some. The sample yields 50,000 to 85,000 clones, 84% seen once. As to time point: week 23, last vaccination. It was 300 ug of mutant IDH1 20-mer peptide that made up each vaccine dose, given with topical imiquimod. V dropped 4 bases and J dropped 1 base, with 10 bases sitting between them. This CDR3 region has 14 residues. Germline V gene sequence: CDR1 MGHRA, CDR2 YSYEKL. V gene TRBV4-1 combines with J gene TRBJ1-1; no clear D gene. The sample in question was PBMCs, obtained from a glioma patient whose treatment included an IDH1 peptide vaccine. The receptor comes from a man aged 18 to 29 with glioma. CDR3 nucleotide sequence: TGCGCCAGCAGCCCCTCTTCCGGGAACACTGAAGCTTTCTTT. It is translated as CASSPSSGNTEAFF.